This T cell receptor (beta chain) was identified during a study of blood T cell repertoires in COVID-19. Overall study: Sites across the United States, Italy and Spain contributed samples from acute and convalescent COVID-19. T cells, B-cell-depleted T cells, or PBMCs supplied cDNA or gDNA.

Trimming took 5 bases from V and 6 from J; bases not matched to a gene: 4. CDR3 size: 13 residues. Per the germline V gene, CDR1 is SGHTA and CDR2 is FQGNSA. Per the authors' pipeline: Reference gene primer amplification gave estimated nucleated cell counts. Here immunoSEQ multiplex PCR was the method, and the copy in TCRdb shows in-frame clones only, minus some. V and J calls and clone size are those listed in that table; D and trimming were worked out from the DNA. The sample consists of 55,000 to 90,000 clones, approximately 91% of them appearing once. Material: peripheral blood. The V call is TRBV7-2, the J call TRBJ1-2, with TRBD1 matching 9 bases. The TCR was taken from a human donor with active COVID-19. The donor label of this sample is uncertain. Here the CDR3 DNA reads TGTGCCAGCAGCCTCCGGGACAGGGATGGCTACACCTTC. Protein sequence: CASSLRDRDGYTF.